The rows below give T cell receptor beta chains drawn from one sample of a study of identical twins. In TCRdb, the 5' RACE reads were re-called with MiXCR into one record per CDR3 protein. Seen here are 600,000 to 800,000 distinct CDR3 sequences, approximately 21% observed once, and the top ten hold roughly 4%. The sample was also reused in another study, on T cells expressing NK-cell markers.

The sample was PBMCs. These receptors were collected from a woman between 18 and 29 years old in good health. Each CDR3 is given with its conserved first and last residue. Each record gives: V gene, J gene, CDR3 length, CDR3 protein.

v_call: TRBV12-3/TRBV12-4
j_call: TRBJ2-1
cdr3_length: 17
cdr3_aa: CASRVYRLSVSTGEQFF

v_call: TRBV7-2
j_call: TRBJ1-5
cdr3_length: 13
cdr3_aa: CASSLAGRQPQHF

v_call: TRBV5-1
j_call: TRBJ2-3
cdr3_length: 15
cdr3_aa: CASRKTGIRTDTQYF

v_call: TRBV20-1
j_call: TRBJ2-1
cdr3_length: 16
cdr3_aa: CSADIMTSGKYNEQFF

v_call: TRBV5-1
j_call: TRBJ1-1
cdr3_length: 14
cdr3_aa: CASSPVGSHTEAFF

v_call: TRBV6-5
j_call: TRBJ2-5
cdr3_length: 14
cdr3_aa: CASSYRTSGETQYF

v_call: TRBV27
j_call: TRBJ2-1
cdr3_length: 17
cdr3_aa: CASSFPWGGQGPNEQFF

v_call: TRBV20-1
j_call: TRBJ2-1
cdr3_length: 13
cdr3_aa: CSASGGPANEQFF

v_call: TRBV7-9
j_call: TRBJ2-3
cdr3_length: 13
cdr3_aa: CASSPPSPDTQYF

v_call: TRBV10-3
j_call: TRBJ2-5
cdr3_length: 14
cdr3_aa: CAIRQGASEETQYF

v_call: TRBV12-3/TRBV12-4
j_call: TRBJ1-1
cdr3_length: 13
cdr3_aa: CASNLGAITEAFF

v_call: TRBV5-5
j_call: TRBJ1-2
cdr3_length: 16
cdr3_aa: CASRLGQATPNYGYTF

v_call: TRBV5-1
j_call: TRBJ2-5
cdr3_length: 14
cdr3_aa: CASSSTTSSETQYF

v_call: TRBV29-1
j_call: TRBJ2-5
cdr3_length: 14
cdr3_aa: CSVEGRAEQETQYF

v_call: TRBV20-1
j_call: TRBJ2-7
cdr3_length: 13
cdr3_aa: CSARDRRYGEQYF

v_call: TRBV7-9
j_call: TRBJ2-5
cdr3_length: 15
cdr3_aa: CASSSALGFAETQYF

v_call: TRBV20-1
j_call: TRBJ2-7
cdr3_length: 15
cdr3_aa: CSAAPLSGASYEQYF

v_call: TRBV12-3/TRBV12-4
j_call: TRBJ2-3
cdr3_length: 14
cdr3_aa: CASRLAGEGDTQYF

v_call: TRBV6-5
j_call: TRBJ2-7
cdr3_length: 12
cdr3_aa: CASWASSYEQYF

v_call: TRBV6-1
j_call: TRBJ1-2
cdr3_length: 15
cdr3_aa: CASRAGTLANYGYTF

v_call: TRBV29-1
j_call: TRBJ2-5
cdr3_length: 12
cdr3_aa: CSAEGDQETQYF

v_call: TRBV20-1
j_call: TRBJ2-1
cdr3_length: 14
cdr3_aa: CSAVRSNRDNEQFF